These 5 T cell receptor beta chains were sequenced from one sample in a study of T-cell memory formation after mild COVID-19. TCRdb reanalysed the 5' RACE reads using MiXCR and keeps one entry per CDR3 protein. Of just under 550,000 distinct CDR3 sequences listed, around 21% were seen once; the top ten hold 9.5% to 15%. Specimen: PBMCs or a T cell subset sorted from them (not recorded which). Source of these receptors: an adult woman who had mild COVID-19 (a few samples of this study predate the infection). Cell type and time point are not known.

This clonotype has a handful of counts. The V gene is TRBV2, the J gene TRBJ2-7; 9 nucleotides agree with TRBD1. CDR1 and CDR2 (germline): SNHLY, FYNNEI. The V gene end was trimmed by 6 bases and the J gene end by 2 bases; junction bases not matched to a gene: 5. This CDR3 is built from 14 residues. CDR3 DNA sequence: TGTGCCAGCAGAACCGGGACAGGGACCTACGAGCAGTACTTC. This codes for CASRTGTGTYEQYF.

The chain uses TRBV5-1 and TRBJ2-1, with a possible D match to TRBD2 (5 bases). Germline assignment: CDR1 SGHRS and CDR2 YFSETQ. CDR3 length: 14 residues. V lost 4 bases to trimming and J lost 5 bases, with 13 bases between them. CDR3 coding DNA: TGCGCCAGCAGCGTAGGGTGGGAGAACAATGAGCAGTTCTTC. This sequence encodes CASSVGWENNEQFF.

This clonotype was observed a few times. V and J are TRBV7-9 and TRBJ2-7; D might be TRBD1 or TRBD2, each matching 5 bases. CDR1 SEHNR and CDR2 FQNEAQ come from the germline V gene (reference sequence). The V end lost 5 bases, the J end lost 2 bases, and 19 bases lay between the germline ends. The CDR3 extends over 16 amino acids. Written as DNA, the CDR3 is TGTGCCAGCAGCCCCGGGACCCCGAAAACAACCTACGAGCAGTACTTC. Protein product: CASSPGTPKTTYEQYF.

The chain joins TRBV4-1 to TRBJ2-5; TRBD2 matches 12 bases. Germline V gives CDR1 MGHRA, CDR2 YSYEKL. The CDR3 runs 18 residues. Losses at the gene ends were 4 bases for V and 3 bases for J; bases not matched to a gene: 12. The CDR3, as DNA: TGCGCCAGCAGCCTCCACGCTAGCGGGGGGGGTTGGAAAGAGACCCAGTACTTC. The encoded protein is CASSLHASGGGWKETQYF.

This chain connects TRBV9 to TRBJ2-1; 8 bases map to TRBD2. J lost 6 bases, V lost 2 bases, and 13 bases had no gene match. CDR3 length: 17 amino acids. Germline CDR1 reads SGDLS; CDR2 reads YYNGEE. CDR3 loop: CASSVGAIAGPVNEQFF. Here the CDR3 DNA reads TGTGCCAGCAGCGTCGGGGCTATAGCGGGACCAGTCAATGAGCAGTTCTTC.